This TCR beta chain was obtained from a study of cytomegalovirus exposure and HLA in healthy donors. Regarding this clone: Its specificity is unknown.

Whole-study results and caveats: DRB1 had the most TCR associations and HLA-C the fewest, a later analysis found, with rates varying by HLA locus. Among TCR beta chains of equal frequency, HLA-associated ones were more clonally expanded in a later analysis. TCR beta chain V- and J-gene trimming was linked, in a later analysis, to a missense variant in DCLRE1C. Prior analysis indicated that the majority of TCR beta V segments exhibited productivity approximately 90% or approximately 30% of the time.

CDR1 SSHAT and CDR2 FNYEAQ come from the germline V gene (reference sequence). This CDR3 region has 13 residues. Deletions cut 1 base from V and 7 bases from J, with 5 bases between. Amplification used 60 Vbeta primers and 13 Jbeta primers. TCRdb's table, derived via immunoSEQ multiplex PCR, lists solely in-frame clones and lacks some. The sample has 100,000 to 150,000 clones, more than 60% seen once. The TCR was taken from a woman aged 40 to 55 in good health and CMV-seronegative. The gene calls are TRBV7-7 and TRBJ1-6; D gene ambiguous. What was sequenced was PBMCs. This CDR3 reads CASSLDENSPLHF. The CDR3 region has the DNA TGTGCCAGCAGCTTAGATGAGAATTCACCCCTCCACTTT.